This paragraph covers one TCR beta chain sequence. Per the germline V gene, CDR1 is SGDLS and CDR2 is YYNGEE. The CDR3 length is 13 residues. V lost 2 bases and J 5 bases, leaving 11 bases between the germline ends. This sample stems from a study of low-dose radiotherapy and immunotherapy resistance in tumors. Study-wide background: Study patients were administered oral aspirin at 300 mg daily for four cycles from cycle 1 day 1.

Both TCRalpha and TCRbeta chains were reverse transcribed with V-gene-specific primers. A roughly 19-cycle PCR with a constant-region primer and V-primer adapter amplified TCRs. A single record per CDR3 protein comes from TCRdb applying MiXCR to the reads. The sample lists tens of thousands of distinct CDR3 sequences; around a quarter were seen once. Time point indicated: after trial treatment. The treatment: LDRT plus nivolumab, ipilimumab, low-dose cyclophosphamide and aspirin (RACIN trial). The donors, trial participants, received nivolumab, ipilimumab, aspirin, low-dose cyclophosphamide and low-dose radiotherapy.

The sequencing here drew on PBMCs, taken after low-dose radiotherapy plus immunotherapy. This sequence was found in a male donor with prostate cancer. The chain couples TRBV9 to TRBJ2-7; D call uncertain. CDR3 nucleotides: TGTGCCAGCAGCGTTAACCGGGCCGACGAGCAGTACTTC. This gives the protein CASSVNRADEQYF.